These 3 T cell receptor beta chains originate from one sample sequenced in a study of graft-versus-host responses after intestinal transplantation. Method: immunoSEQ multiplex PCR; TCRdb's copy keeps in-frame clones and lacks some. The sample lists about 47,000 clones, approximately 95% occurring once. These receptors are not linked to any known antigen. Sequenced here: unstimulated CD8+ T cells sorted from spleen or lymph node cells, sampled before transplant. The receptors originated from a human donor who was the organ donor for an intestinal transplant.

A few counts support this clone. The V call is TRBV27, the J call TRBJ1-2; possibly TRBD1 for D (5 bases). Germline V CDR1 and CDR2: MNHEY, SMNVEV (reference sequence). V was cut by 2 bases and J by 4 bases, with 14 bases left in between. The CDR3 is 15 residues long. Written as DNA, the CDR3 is TGTGCCAGCAGTTTAACGGCCCAGGGCTCCTATGGCTACACCTTC. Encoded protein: CASSLTAQGSYGYTF.

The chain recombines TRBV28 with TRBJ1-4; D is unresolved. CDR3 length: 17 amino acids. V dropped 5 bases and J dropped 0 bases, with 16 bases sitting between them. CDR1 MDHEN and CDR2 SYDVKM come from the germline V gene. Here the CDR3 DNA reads TGTGCCAGCAGTCCAAGACATTTACTAGCAACTAATGAAAAACTGTTTTTT. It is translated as CASSPRHLLATNEKLFF.

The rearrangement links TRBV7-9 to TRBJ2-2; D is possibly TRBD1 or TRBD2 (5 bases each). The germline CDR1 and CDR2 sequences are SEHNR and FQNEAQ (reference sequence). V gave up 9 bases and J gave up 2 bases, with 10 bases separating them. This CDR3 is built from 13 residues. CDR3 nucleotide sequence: TGTGCCAGTGGGACGGGAAACACCGGGGAGCTGTTTTTT. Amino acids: CASGTGNTGELFF.